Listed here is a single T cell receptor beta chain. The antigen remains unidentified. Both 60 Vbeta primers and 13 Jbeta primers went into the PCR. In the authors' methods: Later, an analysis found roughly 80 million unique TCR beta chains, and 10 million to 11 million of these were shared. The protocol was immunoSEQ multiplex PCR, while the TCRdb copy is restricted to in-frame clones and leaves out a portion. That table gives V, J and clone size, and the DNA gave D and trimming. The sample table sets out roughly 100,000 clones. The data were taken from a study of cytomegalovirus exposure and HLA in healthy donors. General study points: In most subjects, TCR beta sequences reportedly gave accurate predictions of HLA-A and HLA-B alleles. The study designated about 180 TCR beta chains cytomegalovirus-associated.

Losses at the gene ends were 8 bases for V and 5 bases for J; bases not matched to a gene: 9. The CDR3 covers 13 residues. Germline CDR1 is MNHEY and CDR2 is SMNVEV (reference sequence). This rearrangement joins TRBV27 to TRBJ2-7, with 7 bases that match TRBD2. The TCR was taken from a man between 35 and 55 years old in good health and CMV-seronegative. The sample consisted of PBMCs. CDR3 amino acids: CASGRDSRHEQYF. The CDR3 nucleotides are TGTGCCAGCGGGAGGGACTCCCGGCACGAGCAGTACTTC.